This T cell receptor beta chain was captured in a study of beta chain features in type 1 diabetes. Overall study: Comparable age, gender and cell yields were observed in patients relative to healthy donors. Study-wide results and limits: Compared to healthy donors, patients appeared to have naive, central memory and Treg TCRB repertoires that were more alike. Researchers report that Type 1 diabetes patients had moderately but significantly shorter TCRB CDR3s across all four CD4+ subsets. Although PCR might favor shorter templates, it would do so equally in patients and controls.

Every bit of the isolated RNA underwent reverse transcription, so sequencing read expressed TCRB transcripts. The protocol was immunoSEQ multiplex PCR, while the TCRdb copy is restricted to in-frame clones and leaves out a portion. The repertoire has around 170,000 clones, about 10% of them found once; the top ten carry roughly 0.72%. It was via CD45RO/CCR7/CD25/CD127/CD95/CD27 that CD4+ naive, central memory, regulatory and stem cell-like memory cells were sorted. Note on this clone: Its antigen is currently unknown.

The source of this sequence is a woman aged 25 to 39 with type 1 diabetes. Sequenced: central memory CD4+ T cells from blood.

The DNA for the CDR3 is TGTGCCAGCAGCCAAGGGGGTCTCTCCGGGGAGCTGTTTTTT. Protein: CASSQGGLSGELFF. The chain links TRBV7-3 to TRBJ2-2; perhaps TRBD1 as D (6 bases). Germline values: CDR1 SGHTA, CDR2 FQGTGA. V lost 5 bases and J lost 6, with 13 bases in between. The CDR3 is 14 residues long.